The 9 T cell receptor beta chains reported below all come from one sample, sequenced in a study of shared clonotypes between healthy human individuals. The repertoire was sequenced with immunoSEQ multiplex PCR; TCRdb's copy has only in-frame clones and lacks some. The profile shows about 490,000 clones, about 82% of them singletons. Input material: PBMCs. These TCRs come from a woman between 40 and 50 years old in good health. Some clones in this sample may be carry-over from other donors' samples.

V is TRBV7-9 and J is TRBJ1-6; D gene uncertain. The V end lost 5 bases, the J end lost 8 bases, and 10 bases lay between the germline ends. The CDR3 sequence is 13 residues long. Germline CDR1 and CDR2: SEHNR and FQNEAQ (reference sequence). The DNA for the CDR3 is TGTGCCAGCAGCCCCCTAGGAGATTCACCCCTCCACTTT. This gives the protein CASSPLGDSPLHF.

This clone was observed a handful of times. The CDR3, as DNA: TGCGCCAGCAGCTCCCCTAGCGGGAGAGGGGAGACCCAGTACTTC. Translating it yields CASSSPSGRGETQYF. V usage is TRBV4-1 and J usage is TRBJ2-5; TRBD2 matches 10 bases. The CDR3 has 15 amino acids. The J segment lost 5 bases and the V segment lost 5 bases, leaving 8 bases of the junction unmatched. Germline values: CDR1 MGHRA, CDR2 YSYEKL.

This chain links TRBV19 with TRBJ1-2; D gene ambiguous. Germline V lookup: CDR1 LNHDA, CDR2 SQIVND (reference sequence). The CDR3 covers 13 residues. Between the trimmed V and J ends, which lost 0 bases and 7 bases, there was a span of 9 bases. The DNA of the CDR3 is TGTGCCAGTAGTATAGACGCGGGCCTTGGCTACACCTTC. Its protein is CASSIDAGLGYTF.

The rearrangement joins TRBV28 to TRBJ1-2; D ambiguous. From germline, CDR1 is MDHEN and CDR2 SYDVKM. The CDR3 runs to 13 residues. Trimming cost V 3 bases and J 1 base, with 6 bases left between them. In DNA form, the CDR3 reads TGTGCCAGCAGTTTCGAAGTTAACTATGGCTACACCTTC. This sequence encodes CASSFEVNYGYTF.

The sample holds one count of this clone. The V gene is TRBV5-1, the J gene TRBJ2-7; D possibly corresponds to TRBD2 (5 bases). The CDR3 has 16 residues. The germline V gene has CDR1 SGHRS and CDR2 YFSETQ. Trimming removed 4 bases at V and 0 bases at J, with 17 bases between. The CDR3 DNA follows: TGCGCCAGCAGCCCCTCCGGAGGAAGCCGCTCCTACGAGCAGTACTTC. It is translated as CASSPSGGSRSYEQYF.

The chain recombines TRBV9 with TRBJ2-7, with 8 bases aligning to TRBD2. The germline gives CDR1 SGDLS, CDR2 YYNGEE. The CDR3 totals 15 residues. The V gene end was trimmed by 4 bases and the J gene end by 4 bases; junction bases not matched to a gene: 10. The CDR3 nucleotides read TGTGCCAGCAGCCCCCCGGGAGCGGGAGTGTACGAGCAGTACTTC. It codes for CASSPPGAGVYEQYF.

This clone was counted once. The chain links TRBV9 to TRBJ2-3; D remains ambiguous. The germline V gene has CDR1 SGDLS and CDR2 YYNGEE. V was cut by 4 bases and J by 1 base, with 10 bases left in between. This CDR3 has 14 amino acids. The CDR3: CASSPRTGTDTQYF. CDR3 nucleotides: TGTGCCAGCAGCCCACGGACCGGCACAGATACGCAGTATTTT.

The rearrangement joins TRBV5-1 to TRBJ2-6; D is uncertain. The V end lost 0 bases, the J end lost 0 bases, and 10 bases lay between the germline ends. The length of the CDR3 is 17 residues. Germline assignment: CDR1 SGHRS and CDR2 YFSETQ. The CDR3 nucleotides read TGCGCCAGCAGCTTGGCCTCTTTAAGCTCTGGGGCCAACGTCCTGACTTTC. This gives the protein CASSLASLSSGANVLTF.

The chain joins TRBV4-1 to TRBJ2-7; 7 bases fit TRBD1. V lost 2 bases and J lost 0; bases outside the gene matches: 7. The CDR3 sequence is 16 residues long. Germline loops: CDR1 MGHRA, CDR2 YSYEKL. CDR3 loop: CASSQPRTGLSYEQYF. CDR3 coding DNA: TGCGCCAGCAGCCAACCGAGGACAGGCCTCTCCTACGAGCAGTACTTC.